The T cell receptor beta chain under discussion was sequenced for a study of shared clonotypes between healthy human individuals. Study outcomes and limitations: It was expected that sequencing depth would affect clonotype sharing among donors.

Germline CDR1 is SGHRS and CDR2 is YFSETQ. CDR3 length: 12 amino acids. V lost 0 bases to trimming and J lost 10 bases; unmatched junction nucleotides: 1. A remark on this clone: What it binds is not known. The sample contains more than one DNA sequence encoding this CDR3.

Across several immunoSEQ plates, the genomic DNA of each subset was split evenly. In replicate PCRs of sorted subsets, roughly 210 ng DNA, tens of thousands of T cell genomes, was used. The repertoire was sequenced with immunoSEQ multiplex PCR; TCRdb's copy has only in-frame clones and lacks some. The sample holds roughly 2.1 million clones, around 93% seen once. Naive CD8 cells comprised CD45RO-negative, CCR7-positively selected cells, excluding terminally differentiated effector memory CD45RA+ cells. V is TRBV5-1 and J is TRBJ2-1, with TRBD1 identical over 7 bases. This clonotype was sampled from a man aged 18-30 years in good health. Some clones in this sample may be carry-over from other donors' samples. Sequencing was performed on naive CD8+ T cells from PBMCs. The CDR3 sequence: CASSLEGAEQFF. The CDR3 DNA is TGCGCCAGCAGCTTGGAGGGGGCAGAGCAGTTCTTC.